This paragraph covers one T cell receptor beta chain sequence. Repertoires were generated with immunoSEQ multiplex PCR, while TCRdb's copy carries only in-frame clones and drops some. The table has under 550,000 clones, more than 80% seen once. The entry originates in a study of Ad26.COV2.S vaccination and SARS-CoV-2 variants. The length of the CDR3 is 16 residues. V lost 3 bases and J 3 bases, leaving 14 bases between the germline ends. Germline V CDR1 and CDR2: MGHRA, YSYEKL. Regarding treatment: roughly 19 received Ad26.COV2.S at low or high dose, single or two shots; roughly 5 received placebo; per-sample allocation not given. Day 63 following the first vaccine or placebo injection was when the samples were taken.

This receptor was taken from a person between 18 and 60 years old who received the Ad26.COV2.S COVID-19 vaccine or a placebo. The sample consisted of peripheral blood, taken in a trial of Ad26.COV2.S vaccine versus placebo. V usage is TRBV4-1 and J usage is TRBJ2-2; possibly TRBD1 or TRBD2 for D (7 bases each). The CDR3 sequence: CASSHPQGGDTGELFF. Here the CDR3 DNA reads TGCGCCAGCAGCCATCCCCAGGGGGGGGACACCGGGGAGCTGTTTTTT.